This entry lists 21 T cell receptor beta chains sequenced from one sample in a study of T cells in Graves' hyperthyroidism and ophthalmopathy. The source material, RNA transcripts, was used to amplify TCR beta CDR3 regions. Using the HTBI primer set, a first-round RT-PCR was run on the TCR CDR3. TCRdb reprocessed the multiplex PCR reads with MiXCR, giving one entry per CDR3 protein. The table shows 550,000 to 700,000 distinct CDR3 sequences, with under 15% occurring only once. What was sequenced was blood. These receptors all come from a woman in her thirties or forties with Graves' ophthalmopathy.

This clonotype has ten or more counts. V and J are TRBV9 and TRBJ1-1; D is unclear. Germline V gene sequence: CDR1 SGDLS, CDR2 YYNGEE. This CDR3 is built from 16 residues. V was trimmed by 4 bases and J by 4 bases, leaving 20 bases between them. The CDR3 coding sequence is TGTGCCAGCAGCCCGGAGCCGGGGATGGCTCGCACTGAAGCTTTCTTT. It yields the protein CASSPEPGMARTEAFF. Full variable domain (rest looked up from reference TRBV9 and TRBJ1-1): DSGVTQTPKHLITATGQRVTLRCSPRSGDLSVYWYQQSLDQGLQFLIQYYNGEERAKGNILERFSAQQFPDLHSELNLSSLELGDSALYFCASSPEPGMARTEAFFGQGTRLTVV.

This clonotype was counted many times. CDR3 sequence reads: CASSVRDEAYGYTF. The CDR3 region has the DNA TGTGCCAGCAGTGTACGGGATGAGGCCTATGGCTACACCTTC. V is TRBV6-1 and J is TRBJ1-2; D is ambiguous. Germline lookup yields CDR1 MNHNS and CDR2 SASEGT. This CDR3 is built from 14 residues. The ends were cut back, 4 bases at V and 4 bases at J, with 13 bases in the middle.

The V call is TRBV5-1, the J call TRBJ2-4; D call uncertain. Trimming cost V 0 bases and J 0 bases, with 10 bases left between them. CDR1 SGHRS and CDR2 YFSETQ come from the germline V gene. This CDR3 is 16 amino acids long. The CDR3 region is CASSLDMGIAKNIQYF. CDR3 sequence (DNA): TGCGCCAGCAGCTTGGACATGGGGATAGCCAAAAACATTCAGTACTTC.

At least ten counts were recorded for this clonotype. The chain employs TRBV5-1 and TRBJ2-5, with D possibly matching TRBD2 (5 bases). Trimming left V 0 bases short and J 4 bases short, with 7 bases between. The germline V gene encodes CDR1 SGHRS and CDR2 YFSETQ. CDR3 size: 13 residues. The CDR3 DNA sequence: TGCGCCAGCAGCTTGGCCGCGGGAGAGACCCAGTACTTC. Translated: CASSLAAGETQYF.

This clonotype has just a few counts. This chain connects TRBV6-1 to TRBJ2-7; D gene ambiguous. Between the trimmed V and J ends, which lost 5 bases and 6 bases, there was a span of 17 bases. The CDR3 loop spans 14 amino acids. Germline V gives CDR1 MNHNS, CDR2 SASEGT. The chain's CDR3 is CASSLDTAAPEQYF. In nucleotides, the CDR3 is TGTGCCAGCAGTCTTGATACAGCTGCTCCCGAGCAGTACTTC.

This clonotype was counted ten times or more. The rearrangement uses TRBV28 and TRBJ1-1; 8 bases are shared with TRBD1. Germline V gene lookup returns CDR1 MDHEN and CDR2 SYDVKM. CDR3 size: 16 residues. V shed 7 bases and J 6 bases; nucleotides not matched to a gene: 16. In nucleotides, the CDR3 is TGTGCCAGCACCGGACAGGGCCCCCGGTCGGGCGCTGAAGCTTTCTTT. Encoded protein: CASTGQGPRSGAEAFF.

This clonotype has ten or more counts. V and J are TRBV20-1 and TRBJ2-7; D is perhaps TRBD1 (6 bases). V shed 1 base and J shed 2 bases, with 12 bases lying between them. The CDR3 loop spans 14 amino acids. Germline values: CDR1 DFQATT, CDR2 SNEGSKA (reference sequence). The DNA of the CDR3 is TGCAGTGCTAGAGTAGCGCCAGGGGCCTACGAGCAGTACTTC. Translated: CSARVAPGAYEQYF.

This rearrangement joins TRBV7-9 to TRBJ2-7, with TRBD2 matching over 8 bases. The V gene end was trimmed by 6 bases and the J gene end by 3 bases; junction bases not matched to a gene: 7. The germline V gene encodes CDR1 SEHNR and CDR2 FQNEAQ (reference sequence). This CDR3 is built from 14 residues. The CDR3 DNA follows: TGTGCCAGCAGGTCCGGGACTAGGGGCTACGAGCAGTACTTC. Its translation: CASRSGTRGYEQYF.

Ten or more counts support this clonotype. Without the conserved terminal phenylalanine or tryptophan, this CDR3 likely stems from a read error. This chain connects TRBV4-1 to TRBJ1-1, with TRBD1 identical over 7 bases. This CDR3 spans 15 amino acids. The germline CDR1 and CDR2 sequences are MGHRA and YSYEKL. Trimming cost V 5 bases and J 2 bases; bases outside gene matches: 8. CDR3 coding DNA: TGCGCCAGCAGCTTAGACAGGGTCGCCAACACTGAAGCTTTCTCT. Translated: CASSLDRVANTEAFS.

V usage is TRBV20-1 and J usage is TRBJ1-5; weak D call: TRBD1 (5 bases). CDR1 and CDR2 from the germline V gene are DFQATT and SNEGSKA (reference sequence). V was pared by 3 bases and J by 1 base, with 13 bases between. This CDR3 has 15 residues. The CDR3 DNA sequence: TGCAGTGCTAGTAGGGGTCGAGGGAGCAATCAGCCCCAGCATTTT. Encoded protein: CSASRGRGSNQPQHF.

In its sample, this clonotype was seen many times. The chain carries TRBV11-2 and TRBJ2-2, with D perhaps matching TRBD2 (5 bases). CDR3 length: 14 amino acids. Germline V gene sequence: CDR1 SGHAT, CDR2 FQNNGV. The V end was cut by 2 bases, the J end by 7 bases, with 11 bases between. The CDR3 DNA reads as TGTGCCAGCAGCTTACTAGCTTTTGTCGGGGAGCTGTTTTTT. Residues: CASSLLAFVGELFF. Full variable domain (remainder filled in from reference TRBV11-2 and TRBJ2-2): EAGVAQSPRYKIIEKRQSVAFWCNPISGHATLYWYQQILGQGPKLLIQFQNNGVVDDSQLPKDRFSAERLKGVDSTLKIQPAKLEDSAVYLCASSLLAFVGELFFGEGSRLTVL.

At least ten counts were recorded for this clonotype. The chain combines TRBV6-2 or TRBV6-3 with TRBJ1-5; D uncertain. The CDR3 length is 16 residues. Per germline, CDR1 MNHEY and CDR2 SVGEGT. The V end was cut by 4 bases, the J end by 3 bases, with 16 bases between. The CDR3 region has the DNA TGTGCCAGCAGTTTAGGTAAGGGAACACTCAATCAGCCCCAGCATTTT. Protein: CASSLGKGTLNQPQHF.

This clonotype was counted at least ten times. The chain couples TRBV28 to TRBJ2-2; D may be TRBD1 (5 bases). Germline V gene lookup returns CDR1 MDHEN and CDR2 SYDVKM. The V end was cut by 8 bases, the J end by 0 bases, with 10 bases between. This CDR3 is 14 amino acids long. The CDR3 sequence: CASQGAPNTGELFF. The CDR3 DNA reads as TGTGCCAGCCAAGGGGCCCCGAACACCGGGGAGCTGTTTTTT.

The table lists this clonotype with many counts. J is TRBJ1-5 and V is TRBV12-3 or TRBV12-4; 7 bases fit TRBD1. Trimming cost V 3 bases and J 2 bases; bases outside gene matches: 7. The CDR3 has 16 amino acids. Written as DNA, the CDR3 is TGTGCCAGCAGTTTCGGGACAGAGGCGCGCAATCAGCCCCAGCATTTT. Amino acid sequence: CASSFGTEARNQPQHF.

This clonotype has at least ten counts. The chain carries TRBV5-1 and TRBJ2-7; the D is unclear. Deletions cut 5 bases from V and 1 base from J, with 13 bases between. Germline V gene data show CDR1 as SGHRS and CDR2 as YFSETQ. This CDR3 region has 14 residues. The CDR3 DNA follows: TGCGCCAGCAGGCAAGTGGGAAGTTCCTACGAGCAGTACTTC. Protein sequence: CASRQVGSSYEQYF.

This clonotype was detected many times. V and J are TRBV5-6 and TRBJ2-7; no clear D. CDR1 is SGHDT, CDR2 YYEEEE, per germline. Trimming took 0 bases from V and 6 from J, leaving 4 bases between them. This CDR3 is built from 11 residues. In nucleotides, the CDR3 is TGTGCCAGCAGCTTGGAGGTCGAGCAGTACTTC. This gives the protein CASSLEVEQYF.

This chain links TRBV7-9 with TRBJ2-7; no clear D. This CDR3 comprises 16 residues. The germline V gene has CDR1 SEHNR and CDR2 FQNEAQ (reference sequence). V lost 2 bases and J lost 2, with 16 bases in between. Written as DNA, the CDR3 is TGTGCCAGCAGCTTAAATCTCCCAGGCCAGACCTACGAGCAGTACTTC. Translating gives CASSLNLPGQTYEQYF.

The chain has TRBV6-2 or TRBV6-3 and TRBJ2-7, with D unclear. Germline V gives CDR1 MNHEY, CDR2 SVGEGT. The CDR3 spans 15 residues. Trimming removed 6 bases from V and 1 base from J, with 16 bases in between. DNA for the CDR3: TGTGCCAGCAGCGGGTTAGGTCTCGGATCCTACGAGCAGTACTTC. It specifies CASSGLGLGSYEQYF.

The count of this clonotype is one. Just one base apart from a much larger clone, this may be a read error. The rearrangement links TRBV20-1 to TRBJ2-7; D ambiguous. The CDR3 length is 11 residues. Per the germline V gene, CDR1 is DFQATT and CDR2 is SNEGSKA (reference sequence). The CDR3 reads CNARVPNEQYF. CDR3 coding DNA: TGCAATGCTAGGGTCCCGAACGAGCAGTACTTC.

This clonotype was seen many times. The chain employs TRBV6-5 and TRBJ2-5; the D is unclear. The V gene lost 8 bases and the J gene lost 6 bases, with 16 bases spanning the gap. Germline assignment: CDR1 MNHEY and CDR2 SVGAGI. The CDR3 extends over 13 amino acids. The CDR3 DNA reads TGTGCCAGCGGTTCATGGTTGTTGAAGACCCAGTACTTC. This sequence encodes CASGSWLLKTQYF.

This clonotype was found many times. The rearrangement links TRBV6-5 to TRBJ1-2; TRBD1 is a possible D gene (5 bases). CDR3 length: 16 residues. V dropped 0 bases and J dropped 4 bases, with 15 bases sitting between them. CDR1 is MNHEY, CDR2 SVGAGI, per germline. Here the CDR3 DNA reads TGTGCCAGCAGTTACTCTAGGGCGGGGGGGAGCTATGGCTACACCTTC. Translation gives CASSYSRAGGSYGYTF.